What follows are 18 T cell receptor beta chains derived from one specimen sequenced in a study of blood T cell repertoires in COVID-19. Sequencing used immunoSEQ multiplex PCR; TCRdb keeps in-frame clones, though not all of them. The repertoire holds 95,000 to 120,000 clones, 85% seen once, with 10% to 15% in the top ten. The specimen sequenced was peripheral blood. The receptor source for this set is a human donor in a cohort sampled during active COVID-19.

V gene TRBV28 combines with J gene TRBJ2-3; a weak D match, TRBD1 (5 bases). Trimming cost V 4 bases and J 2 bases, with 13 bases left between them. Germline CDR1 reads MDHEN; CDR2 reads SYDVKM. CDR3 length equals 15 residues. CDR3: CASSYFQGFTDTQYF. The CDR3 DNA reads TGTGCCAGCAGTTATTTCCAGGGATTCACAGATACGCAGTATTTT.

V gene TRBV10-3 combines with J gene TRBJ1-3; D is undetermined. Trimming removed 7 bases at V and 0 bases at J, with 7 bases between. Germline CDR1 reads ENHRY; CDR2 reads SYGVKD. This CDR3 has 13 residues. The CDR3 region is CAITSSSGNTIYF. In DNA form, the CDR3 reads TGTGCCATCACGAGTAGCTCTGGAAACACCATATATTTT.

In this sample, this clone turned up once. The rearrangement joins TRBV27 to TRBJ2-1, with 10 positions matching TRBD2. J lost 4 bases, V lost 8 bases, and 5 bases had no gene match. The CDR3 length is 14 residues. The germline V gene has CDR1 MNHEY and CDR2 SMNVEV (reference sequence). CDR3 residues: CASRTSGVYNEQFF. CDR3 sequence (DNA): TGTGCCAGCCGAACTAGCGGGGTTTACAATGAGCAGTTCTTC.

The genes are TRBV5-1 and TRBJ1-4, with 8 bases that match TRBD1. Trimming cost V 1 base and J 3 bases; bases outside gene matches: 8. From germline, CDR1 is SGHRS and CDR2 YFSETQ. CDR3 length equals 17 residues. The DNA for the CDR3 is TGCGCCAGCAGCTTGAGCAATCAGGGGGCATCTAATGAAAAACTGTTTTTT. It translates to CASSLSNQGASNEKLFF.

The CDR3 is CATSSSPAGGPYNEQFF. CDR3 coding DNA: TGTGCCACCAGCAGTTCCCCAGCGGGGGGGCCGTACAATGAGCAGTTCTTC. The rearrangement links TRBV15 to TRBJ2-1; 10 bases are shared with TRBD2. This CDR3 has 17 residues. The trim removed 3 bases at V and 4 bases at J, leaving 9 bases unmatched. The germline CDR1 and CDR2 sequences are LNHNV and YYDKDF (reference sequence).

The chain links TRBV19 to TRBJ1-1; D gene unclear. Germline V CDR1 and CDR2: LNHDA, SQIVND (reference sequence). The germline V and J ends were trimmed by 6 bases and 4 bases, with 18 bases remaining between them. CDR3 length: 15 amino acids. The CDR3 DNA sequence: TGTGCCAGTAGCATCTCTGTCTCCGGGAGCACTGAAGCTTTCTTT. This sequence encodes CASSISVSGSTEAFF.

J is TRBJ1-2 and V is TRBV9; 8 nucleotides match TRBD1. V gave up 3 bases and J gave up 4 bases; unmatched junction bases: 11. The CDR3 runs to 16 residues. CDR1 SGDLS and CDR2 YYNGEE come from the germline V gene. CDR3 in DNA: TGTGCCAGCAGCGCCACCTCAGGGGGCGAGAGCTATGGCTACACCTTC. It translates to CASSATSGGESYGYTF. Drawing the rest from reference TRBV9 and TRBJ1-2, the complete variable domain is DSGVTQTPKHLITATGQRVTLRCSPRSGDLSVYWYQQSLDQGLQFLIQYYNGEERAKGNILERFSAQQFPDLHSELNLSSLELGDSALYFCASSATSGGESYGYTFGSGTRLTVV.

The rearrangement uses TRBV2 and TRBJ2-1, with D perhaps TRBD2 (6 bases). This CDR3 spans 14 amino acids. Deletions cut 7 bases from V and 8 bases from J, with 18 bases between. Germline V CDR1 and CDR2: SNHLY, FYNNEI. The CDR3 loop is CASTEGSLLDEQFF. The DNA for the CDR3 is TGTGCCAGCACGGAGGGAAGCCTTTTGGATGAGCAGTTCTTC. Full variable domain (remainder filled in from reference TRBV2 and TRBJ2-1): EPEVTQTPSHQVTQMGQEVILRCVPISNHLYFYWYRQILGQKVEFLVSFYNNEISEKSEIFDDQFSVERPDGSNFTLKIRSTKLEDSAMYFCASTEGSLLDEQFFGPGTRLTVL.

The chain has TRBV7-2 and TRBJ2-4; TRBD2 aligns across 10 bases. The CDR3 is 16 residues long. From germline, CDR1 is SGHTA and CDR2 FQGNSA. The ends lost 3 bases at V and 5 bases at J; junction bases unmatched: 7. The CDR3 is CASSLGSGGAQNIQYF. The CDR3 bases are TGTGCCAGCAGCTTGGGAAGCGGGGGGGCTCAAAACATTCAGTACTTC. Full variable domain (rest looked up from reference TRBV7-2 and TRBJ2-4): GAGVSQSPSNKVTEKGKDVELRCDPISGHTALYWYRQSLGQGLEFLIYFQGNSAPDKSGLPSDRFSAERTGGSVSTLTIQRTQQEDSAVYLCASSLGSGGAQNIQYFGAGTRLSVL.

The chain couples TRBV18 to TRBJ1-2; D call uncertain. The V gene's germline CDR1 is KGHSH and CDR2 LQKENI. There are 14 residues in the CDR3. The germline V and J ends were trimmed by 3 bases and 3 bases, with 11 bases remaining between them. The CDR3: CASSPERFYYGYTF. The CDR3 DNA reads TGTGCCAGCTCACCGGAGCGGTTCTACTATGGCTACACCTTC.

The rearrangement links TRBV6-5 to TRBJ2-7; 9 nucleotides match TRBD1. Germline V gene sequence: CDR1 MNHEY, CDR2 SVGAGI. V trimming: 3 bases; J trimming: 5 bases; junction bases outside the gene matches: 5. This CDR3 is built from 14 residues. CDR3 sequence reads: CASSYWTGADEQYF. The CDR3 nucleotides read TGTGCCAGCAGTTATTGGACAGGGGCTGACGAGCAGTACTTC.

The rearrangement links TRBV28 to TRBJ2-3; D call uncertain. CDR1 MDHEN and CDR2 SYDVKM come from the germline V gene. The V end was cut by 6 bases, the J end by 4 bases, with 11 bases between. This CDR3 contains 13 residues. The CDR3 sequence: CASRPGPPDTQYF. The CDR3 DNA sequence: TGTGCCAGCAGACCCGGTCCTCCAGATACGCAGTATTTT.

The J gene is TRBJ2-1, the V gene TRBV6-5; no definite D call. The germline V gene has CDR1 MNHEY and CDR2 SVGAGI. Trimming left V 2 bases short and J 0 bases short, with 5 bases between. The CDR3 extends over 14 amino acids. The CDR3 nucleotides are TGTGCCAGCAGTTACGAGAGCTCCTACAATGAGCAGTTCTTC. Amino acid sequence: CASSYESSYNEQFF.

The rearrangement joins TRBV9 to TRBJ2-5; TRBD1 matches 8 bases. The germline V gene has CDR1 SGDLS and CDR2 YYNGEE. The CDR3 sequence is 14 residues long. V lost 2 bases to trimming and J lost 1 base; unmatched junction nucleotides: 1. CDR3 DNA sequence: TGTGCCAGCAGCGTTGGGACAGGCCAAGAGACCCAGTACTTC. As protein: CASSVGTGQETQYF.

The CDR3 spells CASSVNSGNTIYF. The DNA for the CDR3 is TGTGCCAGCAGCGTTAACTCTGGAAACACCATATATTTT. This chain joins TRBV9 and TRBJ1-3, with D uncertain. Germline V gene sequence: CDR1 SGDLS, CDR2 YYNGEE. V gave up 2 bases and J gave up 0 bases, with 3 bases separating them. CDR3 length: 13 residues.

This clone appeared a single time. The chain has TRBV4-1 and TRBJ1-2; a possible D gene is TRBD1 (6 bases). Per the germline V gene, CDR1 is MGHRA and CDR2 is YSYEKL. The CDR3 is 14 residues long. The V gene lost 4 bases and the J gene lost 2 bases, with 11 bases spanning the gap. The CDR3 bases are TGCGCCAGCAGCCGCGATACAGGGAACTATGGCTACACCTTC. As protein: CASSRDTGNYGYTF.

V gene TRBV9 combines with J gene TRBJ1-4; D is undetermined. The germline CDR1 and CDR2 sequences are SGDLS and YYNGEE. There are 16 residues in the CDR3. V shed 3 bases and J shed 0 bases, with 12 bases lying between them. The CDR3 spells CASSARSLATNEKLFF. CDR3 DNA: TGTGCCAGCAGCGCGAGGTCGCTTGCAACTAATGAAAAACTGTTTTTT.

The chain recombines TRBV7-9 with TRBJ2-3; D possibly corresponds to TRBD2 (6 bases). The CDR3 is made up of 13 amino acids. Germline CDR1 reads SEHNR; CDR2 reads FQNEAQ (reference sequence). Deletions cut 3 bases from V and 5 bases from J, with 9 bases between. The chain's CDR3 is CASSFDGRDTQYF. The DNA for the CDR3 is TGTGCCAGCAGCTTTGACGGGAGAGATACGCAGTATTTT.